The clone carrying this TCR beta chain was seen only a few times. Its antigen is undetermined. Germline CDR1 is SEHNR and CDR2 is FQNEAQ (reference sequence). The CDR3 runs 14 residues. V lost 5 bases to trimming and J lost 5 bases, with 13 bases between them. Division of CD4+ cells produced a CD45RA+ naive subset and a CD45RA-negative memory subset. Methods used by the authors: Filtering differed, since immunoSEQ gave only junction sequences and no quality scores. Profiling relied on immunoSEQ multiplex PCR, and the TCRdb table lists in-frame clones only, not all of them. V, J and clone size are taken as reported in that table, and D and trimming were inferred from the DNA itself. The sample has 850,000 to 1,200,000 clones, approximately 76% seen once. The sample comes from a study of shared clonotypes between healthy human individuals. Whole-study results and caveats: Richness estimates generally favored naive over memory subsets. It was observed that approximately 5% of naive CD4 clonotypes were shared across a handful of donors.

The J gene is TRBJ1-5, the V gene TRBV7-9; unclear D gene. Input material: memory CD4+ T cells sorted from blood. The sample's subset: CD45RA-negative fraction. This receptor was taken from a man younger than 30 in good health. The CDR3 bases are TGTGCCAGCAGCGCAGGCCAGACTTATCAGCCCCAGCATTTT. It codes for CASSAGQTYQPQHF.